The clone carrying this T cell receptor beta chain has only one observation. Antigen specificity is unknown. The data were obtained in a study of cytomegalovirus exposure and HLA in healthy donors. Study-wide context: Earlier results showed approximately 110 million unique TCR beta sequences derived from approximately 170 million T cells. Study outcomes and limitations: Rarity marked most TCR sequences, yet some public TCRs occurred in many donors. A later analysis reportedly found that, within productive TCRs, an Asian-associated ancestry cluster had fewer N-insertions than the mean observed across the 666 donors.

It was with 60 Vbeta and 13 Jbeta primers that the PCR ran. Repertoires were generated with immunoSEQ multiplex PCR, while TCRdb's copy carries only in-frame clones and drops some. In the table there are around 130,000 clones, 75% to 85% of which are singletons. This receptor was identified in a man aged 45-65 years in good health and CMV-seronegative. The sequenced sample was PBMCs.

The CDR3: CASSFKVGQGAFRSNQPQHF. The CDR3 region has the DNA TGTGCCAGCAGTTTTAAAGTCGGACAGGGGGCCTTTCGGAGCAATCAGCCCCAGCATTTT. V usage is TRBV28 and J usage is TRBJ1-5; 11 nucleotides agree with TRBD1. This CDR3 is 20 amino acids long. J gave up 1 base and V 3 bases, and 14 bases lay outside the gene matches. CDR1 and CDR2 (germline): MDHEN, SYDVKM.